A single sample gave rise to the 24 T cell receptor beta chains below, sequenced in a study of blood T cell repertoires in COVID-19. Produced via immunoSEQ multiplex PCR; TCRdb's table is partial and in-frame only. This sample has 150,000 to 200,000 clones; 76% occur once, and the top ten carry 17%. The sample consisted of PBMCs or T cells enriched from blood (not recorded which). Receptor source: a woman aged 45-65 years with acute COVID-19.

The CDR3 protein is CASTLGTTLGYGHEQYV. CDR3 DNA sequence: TGTGCCAGCACCCTGGGGACTACCCTGGGGTACGGCCACGAGCAGTACGTC. The V and J genes are TRBV6-4 and TRBJ2-7, with 7 bases lining up with TRBD2. CDR1 and CDR2 from the germline V gene are MRHNA and SNTAGT. This CDR3 spans 17 amino acids. The V and J ends lost 7 bases and 5 bases, in that order; junction bases with no gene match: 20.

CDR3 sequence (DNA): TGTGCCAGTAGTATGGCAGGGTTGAACACCGGGGAGCTGTTTTTT. Its protein product is CASSMAGLNTGELFF. V is TRBV19 and J is TRBJ2-2, with a weak D call TRBD1 (5 bases). Germline V lookup: CDR1 LNHDA, CDR2 SQIVND (reference sequence). This CDR3 is built from 15 residues. Trimming pared 3 bases from V and 1 base from J, leaving 9 bases between.

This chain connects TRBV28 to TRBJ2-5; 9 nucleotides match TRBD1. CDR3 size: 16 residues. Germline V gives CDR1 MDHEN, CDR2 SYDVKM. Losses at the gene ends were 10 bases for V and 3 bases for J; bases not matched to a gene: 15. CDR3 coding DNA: TGTGCCACCAATCAGCACCGGGACAGGGTGGAAGAGACCCAGTACTTC. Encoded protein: CATNQHRDRVEETQYF.

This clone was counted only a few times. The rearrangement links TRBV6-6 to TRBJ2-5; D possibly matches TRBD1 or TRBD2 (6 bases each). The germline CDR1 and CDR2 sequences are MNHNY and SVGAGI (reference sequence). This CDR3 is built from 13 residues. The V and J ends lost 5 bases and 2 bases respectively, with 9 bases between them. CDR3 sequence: CASSRGQQETQYF. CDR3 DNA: TGTGCCAGCAGTCGGGGGCAGCAAGAGACCCAGTACTTC.

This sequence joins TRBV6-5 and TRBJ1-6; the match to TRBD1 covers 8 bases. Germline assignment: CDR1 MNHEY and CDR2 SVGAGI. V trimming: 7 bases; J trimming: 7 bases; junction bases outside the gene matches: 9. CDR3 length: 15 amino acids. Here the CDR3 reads CASTNGQGSNSPLHF. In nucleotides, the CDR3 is TGTGCCAGCACCAACGGACAGGGTTCGAATTCACCCCTCCACTTT.

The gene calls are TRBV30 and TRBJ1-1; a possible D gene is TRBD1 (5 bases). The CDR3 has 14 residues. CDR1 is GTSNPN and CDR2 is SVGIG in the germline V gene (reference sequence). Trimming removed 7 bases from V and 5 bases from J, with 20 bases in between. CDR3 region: CALNGGAGKTEAFF. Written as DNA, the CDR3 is TGTGCCTTGAACGGAGGGGCGGGAAAGACTGAAGCTTTCTTT.

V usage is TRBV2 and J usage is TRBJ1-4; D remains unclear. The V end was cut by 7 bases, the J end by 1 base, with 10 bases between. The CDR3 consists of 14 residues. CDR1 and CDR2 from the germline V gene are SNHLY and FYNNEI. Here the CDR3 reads CASILFLTNEKLFF. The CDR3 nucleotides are TGTGCCAGCATCCTGTTTCTAACTAATGAAAAACTGTTTTTT.

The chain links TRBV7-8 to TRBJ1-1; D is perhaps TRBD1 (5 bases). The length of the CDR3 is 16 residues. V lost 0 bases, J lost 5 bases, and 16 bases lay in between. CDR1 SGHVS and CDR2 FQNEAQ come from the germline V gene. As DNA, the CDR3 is TGTGCCAGCAGCTTAGCCGGACGGGGGTTGGGGACTGAAGCTTTCTTT. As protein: CASSLAGRGLGTEAFF.

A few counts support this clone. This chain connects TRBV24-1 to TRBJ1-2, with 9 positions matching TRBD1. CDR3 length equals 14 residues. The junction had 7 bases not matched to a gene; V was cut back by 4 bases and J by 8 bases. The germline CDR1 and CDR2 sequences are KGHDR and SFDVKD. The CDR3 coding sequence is TGTGCCACCAGTGAACCGGGACAGGGAAAGGGCTACACCTTC. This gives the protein CATSEPGQGKGYTF.

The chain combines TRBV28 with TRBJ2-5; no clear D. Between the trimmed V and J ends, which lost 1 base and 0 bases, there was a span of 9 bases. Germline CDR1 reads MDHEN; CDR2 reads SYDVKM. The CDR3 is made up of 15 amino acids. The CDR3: CASSLYAVNQETQYF. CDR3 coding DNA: TGTGCCAGCAGTTTATATGCGGTAAACCAAGAGACCCAGTACTTC.

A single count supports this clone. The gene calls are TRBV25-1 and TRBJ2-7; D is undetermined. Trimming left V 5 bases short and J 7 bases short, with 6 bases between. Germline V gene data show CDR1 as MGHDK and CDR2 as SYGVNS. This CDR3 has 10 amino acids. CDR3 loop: CASSCREQYV. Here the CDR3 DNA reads TGTGCCAGCAGTTGTCGGGAGCAGTACGTC.

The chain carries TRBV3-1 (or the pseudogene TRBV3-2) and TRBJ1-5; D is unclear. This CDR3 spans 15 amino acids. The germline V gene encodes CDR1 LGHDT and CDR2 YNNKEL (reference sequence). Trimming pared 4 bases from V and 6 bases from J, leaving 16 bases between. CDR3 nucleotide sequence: TGTGCCAGCAGCCTTTCGACGGGTACGACTCAGCCCCAGCATTTT. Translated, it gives CASSLSTGTTQPQHF.

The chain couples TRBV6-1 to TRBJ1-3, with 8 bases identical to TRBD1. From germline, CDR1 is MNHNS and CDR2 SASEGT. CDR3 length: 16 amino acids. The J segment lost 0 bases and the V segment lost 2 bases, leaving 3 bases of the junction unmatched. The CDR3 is CASSEYRGFSGNTIYF. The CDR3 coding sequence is TGTGCCAGCAGTGAATACAGGGGGTTCTCTGGAAACACCATATATTTT.

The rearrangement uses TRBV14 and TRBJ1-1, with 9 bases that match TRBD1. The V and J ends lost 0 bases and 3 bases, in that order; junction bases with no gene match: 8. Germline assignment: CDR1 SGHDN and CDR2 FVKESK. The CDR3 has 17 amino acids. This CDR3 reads CASSQDFGTGLYTEAFF. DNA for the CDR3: TGTGCCAGCAGCCAAGATTTCGGGACAGGGTTGTACACTGAAGCTTTCTTT.

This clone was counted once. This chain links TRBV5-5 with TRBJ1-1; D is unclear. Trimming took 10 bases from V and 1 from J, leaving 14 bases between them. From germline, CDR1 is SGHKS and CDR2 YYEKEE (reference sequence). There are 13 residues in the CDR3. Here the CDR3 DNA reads TGTGCCGTCCGGGGTTCATCGAACACTGAAGCTTTCTTT. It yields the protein CAVRGSSNTEAFF.

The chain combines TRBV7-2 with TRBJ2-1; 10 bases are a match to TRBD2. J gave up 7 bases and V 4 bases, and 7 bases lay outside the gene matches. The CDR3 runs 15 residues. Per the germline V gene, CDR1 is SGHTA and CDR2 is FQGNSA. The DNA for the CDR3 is TGTGCCAGCAGCTCCGTAGCGGGGGGCCTTAATGAGCAGTTCTTC. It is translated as CASSSVAGGLNEQFF.

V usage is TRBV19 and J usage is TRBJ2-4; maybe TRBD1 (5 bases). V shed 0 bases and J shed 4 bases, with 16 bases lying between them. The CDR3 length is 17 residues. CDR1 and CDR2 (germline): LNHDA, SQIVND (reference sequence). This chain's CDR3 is CASSIDRTGTLKNIQYF. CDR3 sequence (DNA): TGTGCCAGTAGTATAGATCGAACAGGTACCCTGAAAAACATTCAGTACTTC. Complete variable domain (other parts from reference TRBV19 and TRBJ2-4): DGGITQSPKYLFRKEGQNVTLSCEQNLNHDAMYWYRQDPGQGLRLIYYSQIVNDFQKGDIAEGYSVSREKKESFPLTVTSAQKNPTAFYLCASSIDRTGTLKNIQYFGAGTRLSVL.

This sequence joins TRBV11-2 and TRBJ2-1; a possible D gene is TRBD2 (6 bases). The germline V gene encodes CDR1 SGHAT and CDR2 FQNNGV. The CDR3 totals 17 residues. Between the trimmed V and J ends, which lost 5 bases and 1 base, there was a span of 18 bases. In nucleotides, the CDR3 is TGTGCCAGCAGCCCACGCACGGCGGGGCTATCCTACAATGAGCAGTTCTTC. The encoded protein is CASSPRTAGLSYNEQFF.

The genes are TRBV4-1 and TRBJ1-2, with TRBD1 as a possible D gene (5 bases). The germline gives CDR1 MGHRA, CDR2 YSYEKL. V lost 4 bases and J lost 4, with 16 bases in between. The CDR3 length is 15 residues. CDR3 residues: CASSPRQTEVYGYTF. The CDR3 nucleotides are TGCGCCAGCAGCCCCAGACAGACTGAAGTCTATGGCTACACCTTC.

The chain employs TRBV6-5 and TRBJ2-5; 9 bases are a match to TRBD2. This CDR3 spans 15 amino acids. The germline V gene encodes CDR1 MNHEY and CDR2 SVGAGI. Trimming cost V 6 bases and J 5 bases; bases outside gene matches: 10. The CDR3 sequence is CASSHGAGGPETQYF. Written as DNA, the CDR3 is TGTGCCAGCAGCCACGGGGCGGGGGGGCCGGAGACCCAGTACTTC.

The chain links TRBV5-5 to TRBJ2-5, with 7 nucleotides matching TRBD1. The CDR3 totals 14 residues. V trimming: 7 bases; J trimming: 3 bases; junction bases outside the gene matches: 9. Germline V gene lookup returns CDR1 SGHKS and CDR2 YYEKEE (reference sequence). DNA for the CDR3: TGTGCCAGCCCCTATCCAGGGGGTAAAGAGACCCAGTACTTC. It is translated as CASPYPGGKETQYF.

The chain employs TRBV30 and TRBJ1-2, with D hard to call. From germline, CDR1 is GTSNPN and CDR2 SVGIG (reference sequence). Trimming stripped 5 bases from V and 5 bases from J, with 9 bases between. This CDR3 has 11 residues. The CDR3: CAWETGYGYTF. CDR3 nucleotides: TGTGCCTGGGAGACGGGTTATGGCTACACCTTC.

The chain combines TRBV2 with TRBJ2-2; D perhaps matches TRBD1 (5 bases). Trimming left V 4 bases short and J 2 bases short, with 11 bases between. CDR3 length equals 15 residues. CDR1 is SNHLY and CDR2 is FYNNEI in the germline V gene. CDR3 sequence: CASSAQGGNTGELFF. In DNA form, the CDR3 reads TGTGCCAGCAGTGCGCAGGGCGGCAACACCGGGGAGCTGTTTTTT. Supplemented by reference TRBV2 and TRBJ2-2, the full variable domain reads EPEVTQTPSHQVTQMGQEVILRCVPISNHLYFYWYRQILGQKVEFLVSFYNNEISEKSEIFDDQFSVERPDGSNFTLKIRSTKLEDSAMYFCASSAQGGNTGELFFGEGSRLTVL.

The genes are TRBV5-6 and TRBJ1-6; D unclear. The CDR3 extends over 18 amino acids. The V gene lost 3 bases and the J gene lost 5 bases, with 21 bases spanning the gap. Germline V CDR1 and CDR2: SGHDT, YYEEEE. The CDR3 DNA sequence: TGTGCCAGCAGCTCCTTGACGGGAGGCGTTAGGAATAATTCACCCCTCCACTTT. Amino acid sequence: CASSSLTGGVRNNSPLHF.